This TCR beta chain was sequenced during a study of vaccination and CD4 T cells after COVID-19. The Oncomine TCR Beta short-read assay sequenced DNA from cultured CD4+ T cells. After culture, CD4+ T cells served as the source for genomic DNA extraction. TCRdb fed the PCR reads into MiXCR, producing one record per CDR3 protein. The profile covers 9,000 to 9,500 distinct CDR3 sequences, with roughly a third appearing a single time and roughly 20% taken by the ten largest. This CDR3 is built from 15 residues. V was clipped by 4 bases and J by 4 bases; unmatched bases: 5. CDR1 and CDR2 (germline): SGHNT, YYREEE (reference sequence). Details on this clonotype: Antigen unknown.

The sample's treatment: approximately nine-day PBMC culture with coronavirus spike peptide pools or control peptides (ViraFEST assay). The unexposed donor gave CD4+ T cells before the COVID-19 pandemic (2011-2018). Antigen-specific T cells were expanded with peptide pools by ViraFEST, and TCRs were then sequenced. Negative selection separated CD4+ T cells from roughly eleven-day cultures. This receptor was identified in a human donor in good health. V usage is TRBV5-4 and J usage is TRBJ2-3; TRBD2 matches at 11 bases. Sequencing was performed on CD4+ T cells from blood, cultured in vitro. In DNA, the CDR3 is TGTGCCAGCAGCCCGACTAGCGGGAACGCAGATACGCAGTATTTT. Encoded protein: CASSPTSGNADTQYF.